This T cell receptor beta chain stems from a study of T cells in Graves' hyperthyroidism and ophthalmopathy (dated by TCRdb to the late 2010s). Looking at the study overall: Peripheral blood samples were taken at initial diagnosis, before any treatment was given. TCR V-J signatures able to tell the groups apart were searched for in a discovery cohort of more than 90 patients, of whom over 40 had Graves' ophthalmopathy and 55 to 60 had stable Graves' hyperthyroidism. An independent validation cohort of about 20 hyperthyroidism patients and about 16 patients who later progressed to ophthalmopathy tested prospective prediction of ophthalmopathy. The approximately 100 discovery patients were randomly divided into training and test sets at a 7:3 ratio. The study also compared thyroid tissue and blood T-cell repertoires from 6 or 7 Graves' hyperthyroidism patients. After blood sampling, hyperthyroidism patients were treated with methimazole at a starting dose of 30 mg daily, and ophthalmopathy patients were treated with high-dose intravenous methylprednisolone. According to the paper, TCR Vbeta CDR3 sequencing was carried out on some 140 peripheral blood samples, which came from 40 to 45 ophthalmopathy, approximately 72 hyperthyroidism and approximately 17 progressor patients.

On this clonotype itself: The antigen this receptor binds is unknown. No base qualities exist here, and no much larger clone lies one base off it.

Stable Graves' hyperthyroidism was defined as no progression to ophthalmopathy during 18 months of follow-up. Hyperthyroidism patients were newly diagnosed, had a disease duration of under 2 months, and were aged 18 to 65 years. Patients with uncontrolled infections, other autoimmune diseases, pregnancy or lactation were excluded. Diagnoses were based on clinical symptoms, serum thyroxine and TRAb, thyroid ultrasound and orbital computed tomography. Ficoll-Paque density gradient centrifugation was used to isolate PBMCs from approximately 10 ml of fresh peripheral blood. Total RNA was extracted using Trizol reagent, and RNA quality was assessed on an Agilent 2100 Bioanalyzer. The germline ends are 9 bases apart after V is trimmed by 1 base and J by 4 bases. Including cysteine and phenylalanine, the CDR3 has 13 amino acids. Only CDR3 DNA remains: 39 bases, in frame from the first base. The germline V gene specifies SGDLS as CDR1 and YYNGEE as CDR2.

Results the study describes overall, beyond this receptor: No statistical method was used to set the sample size in advance, and investigators knew the group allocation. In validation, progression to ophthalmopathy was predicted by the model with 70% to 71% sensitivity and about 72% specificity, a median of approximately 7.1 months before onset. Blood samples also contained most of the expanded thyroid clonotypes (frequency above 0.001), which suggests that blood repertoires may reflect thyroid immune responses. A 13 V-J signature model separated ophthalmopathy from stable hyperthyroidism, with about 90% sensitivity and 81% to 83% specificity in cross-validation and 80%/75% in testing.

Amplification of TCR beta CDR3 regions was carried out from RNA transcripts. A first-round RT-PCR of the TCR CDR3 used the HTBI primer set with the Qiagen OneStep RT-PCR kit. Libraries were constructed in a second round of multiplex PCR, after which size selection and purification were performed. The libraries were sequenced on an Illumina HiSeq2000 using paired-end 100 bp reads. As for the authors' bioinformatics: SOAPnuke was used to process the raw data, with reads discarded if the reads contained adapters or uncalled bases, had a mean Phred below 15, or lacked an exact constant-primer or identifier match. COPE v1.2.5 was used to merge the high-quality paired reads, and each unique nucleotide sequence was defined as a clonotype. Clonotypes were aligned to IMGT TRBV, TRBD and TRBJ reference segments using MiTCR v1.1. Only V-J combinations with frequency above 0.0001, covering roughly 99% of repertoires, were analysed. A TCS score was defined as the ratio of F50 (clonal expansion) to E x V (chaos), with BLOSUM62-based TCRdist applied between CDR3 peptides within each V-J. Welch's t-statistics and random forest reduced several hundred V-J features to fewer than 15, which were used in a naive Bayes classifier (R e1071). TCRdb ran its own pipeline on the public reads, namely fastp trimming at Q25 and MiXCR clone calling, and kept in-frame beta chains. When rows share a CDR3 protein, they turn into one entry using the most common DNA and genes. The V and J calls reflect TCRdb's pipeline rather than the authors' work. Across this sample there are roughly 380,000 distinct CDR3 sequences, with 12% to 15% seen only once. Of the sample, 5% to 6.5% falls within the top ten clones.

Here the chain combines TRBV9 and TRBJ2-7; no confident D gene assignment can be made. This receptor was identified in a woman between 18 and 29 years old with Graves' hyperthyroidism. The sequencing sample was made of blood. CDR3 sequence: CASSVTSSYEQYF. At the DNA level, the sequence is TGTGCCAGCAGCGTAACGAGTTCTTACGAGCAGTACTTC.